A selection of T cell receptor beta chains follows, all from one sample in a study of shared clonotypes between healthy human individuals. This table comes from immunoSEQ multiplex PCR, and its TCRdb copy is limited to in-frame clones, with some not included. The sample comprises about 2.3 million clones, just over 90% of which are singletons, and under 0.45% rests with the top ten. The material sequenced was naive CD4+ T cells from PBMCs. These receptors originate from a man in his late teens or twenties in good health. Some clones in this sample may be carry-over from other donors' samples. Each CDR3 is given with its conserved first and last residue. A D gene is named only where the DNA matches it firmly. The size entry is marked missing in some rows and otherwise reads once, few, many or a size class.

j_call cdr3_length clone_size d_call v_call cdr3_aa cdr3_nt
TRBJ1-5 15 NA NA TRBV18 CASSPSRASNQPQHF TGTGCCAGCTCACCTTCCAGGGCCAGCAATCAGCCCCAGCATTTT
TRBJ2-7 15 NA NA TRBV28 CASTRSPADTYEQYF TGTGCCAGCACGCGCTCCCCGGCCGACACCTACGAGCAGTACTTC
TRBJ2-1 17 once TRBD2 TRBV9 CASSAGLAGGLTHEQFF TGTGCCAGCAGCGCGGGACTAGCGGGAGGCTTGACCCATGAGCAGTTCTTC
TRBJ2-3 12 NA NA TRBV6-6 CASSPQLDTQYF TGTGCCAGCAGCCCTCAACTGGATACGCAGTATTTT
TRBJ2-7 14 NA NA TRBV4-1 CASSQVGGTYEQYF TGCGCCAGCAGCCAGGTGGGCGGGACCTACGAGCAGTACTTC
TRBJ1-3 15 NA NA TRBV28 CASSLGGGAGNTIYF TGTGCCAGCAGTTTAGGGGGAGGTGCTGGAAACACCATATATTTT
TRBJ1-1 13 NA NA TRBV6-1 CAIRPGLNTEAFF TGTGCCATCCGACCGGGACTGAACACTGAAGCTTTCTTT
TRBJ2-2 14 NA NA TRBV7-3 CASSLNPATGELFF TGTGCCAGCAGCTTAAACCCGGCAACCGGGGAGCTGTTTTTT
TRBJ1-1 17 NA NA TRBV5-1 CASSQPLQDPMNTEAFF TGCGCCAGCAGTCAGCCTTTACAGGACCCCATGAACACTGAAGCTTTCTTT
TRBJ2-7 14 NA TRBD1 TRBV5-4 CASSFSGGFYEQYF TGTGCCAGCAGCTTCTCAGGGGGTTTCTACGAGCAGTACTTC
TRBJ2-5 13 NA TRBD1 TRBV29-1 CSVGTGVVETQYF TGCAGCGTCGGGACAGGGGTTGTGGAGACCCAGTACTTC
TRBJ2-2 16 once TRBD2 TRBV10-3 CAISTSGAFITGELFF TGTGCCATCAGTACTAGCGGGGCCTTCATCACCGGGGAGCTGTTTTTT
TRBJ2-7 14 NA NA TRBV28 CASETLGQSYEQYF TGTGCCAGCGAAACCCTAGGGCAGTCCTACGAGCAGTACTTC
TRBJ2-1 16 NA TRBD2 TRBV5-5 CASSAGLAQSYNEQFF TGTGCCAGCAGCGCTGGACTAGCGCAATCCTACAATGAGCAGTTCTTC
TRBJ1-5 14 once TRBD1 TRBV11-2 CASSRQGAGQPQHF TGTGCCAGCAGCCGACAGGGGGCAGGTCAGCCCCAGCATTTT
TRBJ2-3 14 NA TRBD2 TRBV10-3 CAIKASGSSDTQYF TGTGCCATCAAAGCTAGCGGGAGCTCAGATACGCAGTATTTT
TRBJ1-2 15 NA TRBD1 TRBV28 CASKGQGAWDYGYTF TGTGCCAGCAAGGGACAGGGGGCATGGGACTATGGCTACACCTTC
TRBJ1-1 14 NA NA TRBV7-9 CASSLQDRGTEAFF TGTGCCAGCAGCTTACAAGACCGCGGCACTGAAGCTTTCTTT
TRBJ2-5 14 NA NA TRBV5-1 CASSPGTEQETQYF TGCGCCAGCAGCCCCGGGACCGAACAAGAGACCCAGTACTTC
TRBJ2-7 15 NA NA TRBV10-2 CASSPGGTHSYEQYF TGCGCCAGCTCCCCTGGGGGGACACACTCCTACGAGCAGTACTTC
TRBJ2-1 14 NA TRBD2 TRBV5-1 CASSLAGLENEQFF TGCGCCAGCAGCTTGGCGGGACTAGAGAATGAGCAGTTCTTC
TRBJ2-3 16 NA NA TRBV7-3 CASSLNPPTNTDTQYF TGTGCCAGCAGCTTAAACCCACCGACAAACACAGATACGCAGTATTTT
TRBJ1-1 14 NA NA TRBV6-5 CASRAVGRRTEAFF TGTGCCAGCAGAGCGGTCGGGCGTAGGACTGAAGCTTTCTTT
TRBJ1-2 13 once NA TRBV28 CASSSREGRGYTF TGTGCCAGCAGTTCCCGGGAGGGGCGAGGCTACACCTTC
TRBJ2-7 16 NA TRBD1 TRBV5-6 CASANYRGPSSYEQYF TGTGCCAGCGCGAACTACAGGGGCCCTTCCTCGTACGAGCAGTACTTC
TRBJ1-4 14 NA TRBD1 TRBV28 CASSSTGVQEKLFF TGTGCCAGCAGTTCGACAGGGGTACAAGAAAAACTGTTTTTT
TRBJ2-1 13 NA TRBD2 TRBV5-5 CASSSTSANEQFF TGTGCCAGCAGCTCCACTAGCGCGAATGAGCAGTTCTTC
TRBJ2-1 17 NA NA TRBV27 CASSLPPPGRPYNEQFF TGTGCCAGCAGTTTACCCCCGCCAGGAAGGCCCTACAATGAGCAGTTCTTC
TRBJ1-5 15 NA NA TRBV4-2 CASSQGLAQNQPQHF TGTGCCAGCAGCCAAGGATTGGCGCAGAATCAGCCCCAGCATTTT
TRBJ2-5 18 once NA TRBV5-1 CASSLWRGQGRGQETQYF TGCGCCAGCAGCTTGTGGCGGGGGCAAGGTCGGGGACAAGAGACCCAGTACTTC
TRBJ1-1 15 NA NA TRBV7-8 CASSTGQKGLPEAFF TGTGCCAGCAGCACCGGCCAGAAAGGGCTCCCTGAAGCTTTCTTT
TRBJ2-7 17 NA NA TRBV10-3 CAISESPSAEEPYEQYF TGTGCCATCAGTGAGTCCCCCTCCGCGGAAGAACCCTACGAGCAGTACTTC